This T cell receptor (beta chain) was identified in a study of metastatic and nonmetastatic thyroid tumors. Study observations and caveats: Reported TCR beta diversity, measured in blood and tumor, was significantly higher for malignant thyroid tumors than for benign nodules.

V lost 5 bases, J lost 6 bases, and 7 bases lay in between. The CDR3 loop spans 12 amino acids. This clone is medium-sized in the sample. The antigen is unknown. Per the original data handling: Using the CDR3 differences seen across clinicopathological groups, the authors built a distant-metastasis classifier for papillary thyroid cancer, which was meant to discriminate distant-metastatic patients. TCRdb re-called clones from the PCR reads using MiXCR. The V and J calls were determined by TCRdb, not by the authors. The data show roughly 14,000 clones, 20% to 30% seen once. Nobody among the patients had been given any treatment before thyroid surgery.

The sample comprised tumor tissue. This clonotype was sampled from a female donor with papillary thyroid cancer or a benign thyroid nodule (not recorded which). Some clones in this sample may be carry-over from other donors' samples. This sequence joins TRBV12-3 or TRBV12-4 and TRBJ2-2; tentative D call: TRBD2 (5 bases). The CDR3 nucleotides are TGTGCCAGCAGTAAGCGGCCCGGGGAGCTGTTTTTT. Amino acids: CASSKRPGELFF.